This T cell receptor beta chain was retrieved from a study of blood T cell repertoires in COVID-19. Study-level information: Acute and convalescent COVID-19 specimens originated in the United States, Italy and Spain. T cells, B-cell-depleted T cells, or PBMCs supplied cDNA or gDNA.

Trimming took 2 bases from V and 7 from J; bases not matched to a gene: 5. Germline V gene sequence: CDR1 SGHRS, CDR2 YFSETQ. The CDR3 totals 14 residues. In the source study's methods: Reference gene primers were amplified, and this amplification served to estimate nucleated cell counts. The data were produced by immunoSEQ multiplex PCR, yet TCRdb's version contains in-frame clones alone and is incomplete. The V and J calls and clone size come from that table; D and trimming were worked out from the DNA. The sample yields just over 250,000 clones, less than 90% seen once. The sequenced material came from peripheral blood. The J gene is TRBJ2-1, the V gene TRBV5-1; 8 bases are shared with TRBD1. The sequence derives from a man between 60 and 75 years old who had recovered from COVID-19. The CDR3 spells CASSFGQGANEQFF. CDR3 nucleotide sequence: TGCGCCAGCAGCTTCGGACAGGGAGCAAATGAGCAGTTCTTC.